The following is a T cell receptor (beta chain) sequence with its context. The CDR3 consists of 16 residues. V lost 0 bases, J lost 2 bases, and 6 bases stayed unmatched. Germline V gene data show CDR1 as MNHEY and CDR2 as SVGAGI. This sample stems from a study of blood T cell repertoires in COVID-19. The table came from immunoSEQ multiplex PCR; TCRdb's copy has only in-frame clones and leaves some out. The table records some 150,000 clones, around nine tenths of them present only once. The clonotype originates from a woman in her twenties or thirties with acute COVID-19. The chain carries TRBV6-5 and TRBJ2-7; 8 positions agree with TRBD1. The sequencing sample was made of PBMCs or T cells enriched from blood (not recorded which). The CDR3 nucleotides are TGTGCCAGCAGTTACTCGACAGGGGAGAAACCCTACGAGCAGTACTTC. As protein: CASSYSTGEKPYEQYF.